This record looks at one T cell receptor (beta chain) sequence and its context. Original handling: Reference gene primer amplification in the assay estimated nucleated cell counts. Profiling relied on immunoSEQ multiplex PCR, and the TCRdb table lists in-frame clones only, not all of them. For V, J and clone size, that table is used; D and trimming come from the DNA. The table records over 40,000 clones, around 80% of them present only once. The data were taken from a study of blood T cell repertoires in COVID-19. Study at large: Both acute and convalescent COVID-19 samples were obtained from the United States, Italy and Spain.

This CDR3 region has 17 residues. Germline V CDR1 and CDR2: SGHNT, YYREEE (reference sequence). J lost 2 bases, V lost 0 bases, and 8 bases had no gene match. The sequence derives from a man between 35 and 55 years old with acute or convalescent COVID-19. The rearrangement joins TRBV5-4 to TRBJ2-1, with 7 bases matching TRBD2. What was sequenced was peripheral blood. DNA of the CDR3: TGTGCCAGCAGCTTGGAATTGAGCGGGGTTACCTACAATGAGCAGTTCTTC. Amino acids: CASSLELSGVTYNEQFF.